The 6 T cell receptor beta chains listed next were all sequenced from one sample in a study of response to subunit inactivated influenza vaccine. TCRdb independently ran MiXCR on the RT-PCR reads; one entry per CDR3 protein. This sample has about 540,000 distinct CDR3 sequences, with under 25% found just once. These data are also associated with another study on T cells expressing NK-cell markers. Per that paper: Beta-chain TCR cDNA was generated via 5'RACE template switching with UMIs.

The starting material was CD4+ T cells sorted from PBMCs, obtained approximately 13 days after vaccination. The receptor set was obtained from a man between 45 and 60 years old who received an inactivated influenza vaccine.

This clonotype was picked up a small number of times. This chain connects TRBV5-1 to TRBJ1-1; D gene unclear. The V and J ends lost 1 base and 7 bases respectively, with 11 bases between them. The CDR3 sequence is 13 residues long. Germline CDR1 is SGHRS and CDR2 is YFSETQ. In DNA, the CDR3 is TGCGCCAGCAGCTTGCTCGAAGGGATTGAAGCTTTCTTT. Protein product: CASSLLEGIEAFF.

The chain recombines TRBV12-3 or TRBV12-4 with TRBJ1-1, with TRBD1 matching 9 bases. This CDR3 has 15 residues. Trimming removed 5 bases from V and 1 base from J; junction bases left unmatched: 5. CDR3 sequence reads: CASSPGTGRNTEAFF. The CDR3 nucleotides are TGTGCCAGCAGTCCCGGGACAGGGAGGAACACTGAAGCTTTCTTT.

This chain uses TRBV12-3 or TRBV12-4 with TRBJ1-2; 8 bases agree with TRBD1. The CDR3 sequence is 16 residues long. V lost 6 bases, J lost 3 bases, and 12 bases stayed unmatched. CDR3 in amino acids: CASSTFDRGRYYGYTF. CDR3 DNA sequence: TGTGCCAGCAGCACCTTTGACAGGGGAAGGTACTATGGCTACACCTTC.

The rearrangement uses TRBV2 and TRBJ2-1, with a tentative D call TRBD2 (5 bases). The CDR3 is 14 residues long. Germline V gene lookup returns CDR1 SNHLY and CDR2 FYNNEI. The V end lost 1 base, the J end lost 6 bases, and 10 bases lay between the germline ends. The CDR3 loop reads CASSEGRVSNEQFF. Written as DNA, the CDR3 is TGTGCCAGCAGTGAAGGGCGGGTATCCAATGAGCAGTTCTTC.

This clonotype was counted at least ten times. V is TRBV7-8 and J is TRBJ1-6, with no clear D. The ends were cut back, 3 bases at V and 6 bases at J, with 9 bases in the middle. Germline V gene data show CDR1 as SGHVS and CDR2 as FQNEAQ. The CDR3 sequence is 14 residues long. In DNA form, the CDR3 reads TGTGCCAGCAGCTTCAGAGAACGTAATTCACCCCTCCACTTT. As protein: CASSFRERNSPLHF.

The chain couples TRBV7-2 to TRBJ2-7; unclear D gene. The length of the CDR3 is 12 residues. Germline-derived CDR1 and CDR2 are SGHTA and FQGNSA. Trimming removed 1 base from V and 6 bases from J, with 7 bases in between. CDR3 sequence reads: CASSLGPSEQYF. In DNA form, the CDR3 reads TGTGCCAGCAGCTTAGGGCCTTCCGAGCAGTACTTC.